Listed below are T cell receptor beta chains from one sample, sequenced in a study of early T cells in non-severe SARS-CoV-2 infection. From the 5' RACE reads, TCRdb called clonotypes with MiXCR, one entry per CDR3 protein. The profile covers approximately 50,000 distinct CDR3 sequences, with around an eighth appearing a single time and roughly 1.4% taken by the ten largest. The specimen was whole blood. These receptors originate from an adult who was a healthcare worker with PCR-confirmed SARS-CoV-2 infection or an uninfected control (not recorded which). CDR3s include the opening cysteine and the closing phenylalanine or tryptophan. The D gene is left open where the match is weak. Size values are once, few and many counts, or a class for expanded clones, and some rows have none.

TRBD1 TRBJ2-7 TRBV20-1 many CSALTGQAYEQYF TGCAGTGCCTTAACAGGACAGGCCTACGAGCAGTACTTC
. TRBJ2-7 TRBV12-3/TRBV12-4 many CASSPTEVHEQYF TGTGCCAGCAGTCCGACAGAGGTCCACGAGCAGTACTTC
. TRBJ1-2 TRBV5-1 . CASSLELTNYGYTF TGCGCCAGCAGCTTGGAACTTACCAACTATGGCTACACCTTC
TRBD1 TRBJ2-7 TRBV6-5 many CASRGTDRGEQYF TGTGCCAGCAGGGGGACAGACCGGGGAGAGCAGTACTTC
. TRBJ2-7 TRBV12-3/TRBV12-4 many CASRPPGLGAHEQYF TGTGCCAGCAGACCCCCGGGACTCGGGGCGCACGAGCAGTACTTC
. TRBJ2-3 TRBV10-3 once CAISPGPQLGADTQYF TGTGCCATCAGTCCGGGACCCCAATTAGGCGCAGATACGCAGTATTTT
TRBD2 TRBJ2-2 TRBV18 few CASSPSASGLATGELFF TGTGCCAGCTCACCTTCAGCCTCGGGACTAGCCACCGGGGAGCTGTTTTTT
. TRBJ1-6 TRBV6-5 . CASSDDTHPNSPLHF TGTGCCAGCAGCGATGACACACACCCTAATTCACCCCTCCACTTT
. TRBJ2-5 TRBV6-2/TRBV6-3 few CASSYSFFRVQETQYF TGTGCCAGCAGTTACTCATTCTTCAGGGTACAAGAGACCCAGTACTTC
. TRBJ1-1 TRBV27 . CASSSREANTEAFF TGTGCCAGCAGTTCCAGGGAGGCGAACACTGAAGCTTTCTTT
. TRBJ2-4 TRBV7-6 . CASSFGVGPGEDIQYF TGTGCCAGCAGCTTCGGGGTCGGGCCAGGGGAGGACATTCAGTACTTC
TRBD2 TRBJ2-1 TRBV18 . CASSPGRGGSYNEQFF TGTGCCAGCTCACCCGGGCGGGGGGGATCCTACAATGAGCAGTTCTTC
. TRBJ1-2 TRBV18 . CASSPPGTRGGYGYTF TGTGCCAGCTCACCACCCGGGACCCGAGGAGGCTATGGCTACACCTTC
TRBD2 TRBJ2-7 TRBV29-1 few CSVVDERGSYEQYF TGCAGCGTTGTCGATGAGCGGGGGTCCTACGAGCAGTACTTC
. TRBJ1-5 TRBV12-3/TRBV12-4 few CASSGSGGNQPQHF TGTGCCAGCAGTGGGAGTGGGGGCAATCAGCCCCAGCATTTT
TRBD2 TRBJ2-1 TRBV5-1 . CASSLGLAGGEQFF TGCGCCAGCAGCTTGGGACTAGCGGGGGGCGAGCAGTTCTTC
. TRBJ1-1 TRBV7-2 many CASSFPGARVTEAFF TGTGCCAGCAGCTTCCCGGGGGCGAGGGTCACTGAAGCTTTCTTT
. TRBJ2-4 TRBV27 few CASSLGLGGNIQYF TGTGCCAGCAGTTTAGGACTGGGGGGAAACATTCAGTACTTC
. TRBJ2-1 TRBV6-2/TRBV6-3 few CASTQNRDPEFF TGTGCCAGCACGCAGAACCGGGACCCGGAGTTCTTC
TRBD1 TRBJ2-3 TRBV7-6 many CASSQGGGTDTQYF TGTGCCAGCTCACAGGGGGGCGGCACAGATACGCAGTATTTT
. TRBJ1-2 TRBV3-1 many CASSQVSAANYGYTF TGTGCCAGCAGCCAAGTTTCAGCTGCTAACTATGGCTACACCTTC
TRBD2 TRBJ2-7 TRBV9 few CASSPRLAGEVEQYF TGTGCCAGCAGCCCCCGACTAGCGGGGGAAGTGGAGCAGTACTTC
. TRBJ1-4 TRBV27 few CASRNRVGEKLFF TGTGCCAGCAGGAACAGGGTTGGCGAAAAACTGTTTTTT
. TRBJ2-5 TRBV7-9 . CVSAEGLGETQYF TGTGTCAGCGCTGAAGGTTTGGGAGAGACCCAGTACTTC
TRBD2 TRBJ2-3 TRBV11-2 many CASSLGGLAGTDTQYF TGTGCCAGCAGCTTAGGGGGACTAGCAGGCACAGATACGCAGTATTTT
. TRBJ1-1 TRBV5-6 few CASSPEDTEAFF TGTGCCAGCAGCCCCGAGGACACTGAAGCTTTCTTT
. TRBJ2-7 TRBV12-3/TRBV12-4 few CASSFARVPYEQYF TGTGCCAGCAGTTTCGCCAGGGTACCCTACGAGCAGTACTTC
. TRBJ2-1 TRBV5-1 . CASTETPGDVEQFF TGCGCCAGCACCGAAACGCCCGGGGACGTGGAGCAGTTCTTC
. TRBJ2-7 TRBV20-1 many CSARHPLAEPYEQYF TGCAGTGCTAGACATCCCCTGGCGGAACCCTACGAGCAGTACTTC
. TRBJ2-5 TRBV7-2 . CASSLGLTTGLYQETQYF TGTGCCAGCAGCTTAGGACTAACCACAGGACTTTACCAAGAGACCCAGTACTTC
. TRBJ2-7 TRBV5-4 . CASSFGQYEQYF TGTGCCAGCAGCTTCGGACAGTACGAGCAGTACTTC
. TRBJ1-1 TRBV4-3 . CASSHVRPGAPEAFF TGCGCCAGCAGCCACGTCCGGCCGGGAGCCCCTGAAGCTTTCTTT
TRBD1 TRBJ1-2 TRBV19 few CASSIAGTGNYGYTF TGTGCCAGTAGTATAGCCGGGACAGGGAACTATGGCTACACCTTC
. TRBJ2-1 TRBV7-9 . CASSRQDEQFF TGTGCCAGCAGTCGCCAGGATGAGCAGTTCTTC
TRBD2 TRBJ2-3 TRBV11-2 many CASSFWAGETDTQYF TGTGCCAGCAGCTTCTGGGCGGGGGAGACAGATACGCAGTATTTT
. TRBJ1-5 TRBV24-1 many CATSDLRASPHQPQHF TGTGCCACCAGTGACCTTCGGGCTAGTCCCCATCAGCCCCAGCATTTT
. TRBJ2-7 TRBV18 many CASSPTRTTYEQYF TGTGCCAGCTCACCGACGCGGACTACCTACGAGCAGTACTTC
TRBD1 TRBJ1-5 TRBV29-1 . CSVAAGQGNQPQHF TGCAGCGTTGCGGCGGGACAGGGCAATCAGCCCCAGCATTTT
. TRBJ1-4 TRBV30 few CILYRGKEGEKLFF TGTATCCTATATCGGGGCAAAGAGGGGGAAAAACTGTTTTTT
TRBD1 TRBJ1-1 TRBV27 . CASSRWTGVTEAFF TGTGCCAGCAGCAGATGGACAGGAGTCACTGAAGCTTTCTTT
. TRBJ1-4 TRBV9 . CASSRGQPNEKLFF TGTGCCAGCTCGAGAGGACAGCCTAATGAAAAACTGTTTTTT
TRBD1 TRBJ1-6 TRBV7-9 many CASSLWTGRSPLHF TGTGCCAGCAGCTTATGGACAGGAAGATCACCCCTCCACTTT
. TRBJ2-2 TRBV7-3 many CASSLTQTGELFF TGTGCCAGCAGCTTAACGCAGACCGGGGAGCTGTTTTTT
TRBD2 TRBJ2-5 TRBV6-2/TRBV6-3 . CASSRKRGAETQYF TGTGCCAGCAGCCGTAAGCGGGGGGCTGAGACCCAGTACTTC
TRBD2 TRBJ2-3 TRBV20-1 many CSATGLAGGSTDTQYF TGCAGTGCTACTGGACTAGCGGGGGGGAGCACAGATACGCAGTATTTT
TRBD2 TRBJ2-3 TRBV29-1 . CSALTSGGHTDTQYF TGCAGCGCCCTAACTAGCGGGGGACACACAGATACGCAGTATTTT
TRBD1 TRBJ2-7 TRBV20-1 . CSARDPAGGYEQYF TGCAGTGCTAGAGATCCGGCAGGGGGCTACGAGCAGTACTTC
. TRBJ2-1 TRBV12-3/TRBV12-4 . CASSFWPLNEQFF TGTGCCAGCAGTTTCTGGCCGCTTAATGAGCAGTTCTTC
. TRBJ1-2 TRBV30 many CAWQFTGVSGGYTF TGTGCCTGGCAGTTTACCGGGGTTTCGGGTGGCTACACCTTC
. TRBJ1-6 TRBV18 many CASSPELPGSPLHF TGTGCCAGCTCACCAGAGTTACCAGGTTCACCCCTCCACTTT
. TRBJ1-4 TRBV6-6 few CASSYPGRVADEKLFF TGTGCCAGCAGTTACCCTGGGAGGGTCGCCGATGAAAAACTGTTTTTT
. TRBJ2-1 TRBV6-4 few CASSDSMDTRYNEQFF TGTGCCAGCAGTGACTCTATGGACACACGCTACAATGAGCAGTTCTTC
TRBD1 TRBJ2-1 TRBV29-1 many CSDGDSPYNEQFF TGCAGCGACGGGGACAGCCCCTACAATGAGCAGTTCTTC